Listed below are T cell receptor beta chains from one sample, sequenced in a study of cytomegalovirus exposure and HLA in healthy donors. Generated by immunoSEQ multiplex PCR, the TCRdb table keeps only in-frame clones and is missing some. There are about 160,000 clones in the sample; 75% to 85% occur only once, and 7% to 9% lies in the top ten. Sequenced sample: PBMCs. These receptors all come from a male donor in good health and CMV-seropositive. The conserved cysteine and the conserved F or W are not part of the CDR3 here.

v_call	cdr3_aa
TRBV27	ASSPIRGFYEKLF
TRBV11-3	ASSLAGSSYNEQF
TRBV15	ATSRDPGGLGGYT
TRBV19	ASSIQRNTGELF
TRBV11-2	ASSFGQGPYEQY
TRBV4-2	ASSLGLRSDTQY
TRBV19	ACDSLPHTDTQY
TRBV10-3	AISEHMDTNYGYT
TRBV7-9	ASSQSPTNEKLF
TRBV13	ASSSRRVTGELF
TRBV9	ASSVGGQGNSPLH
TRBV7-8	ASSSQLGGGAGEQF
TRBV7-2	ASSLAPLAGELF
TRBV18	ASSPGGSLNTEAF
TRBV11-2	ASSLEASGGHAWAQY
TRBV13	ASSFAPRLEEQY
TRBV30	AWRGPTQTYGYT
TRBV6-1	ASSDHRGRGTDTQY
TRBV19	ASRSRDRVSYEQY
TRBV7-9	ASSLAPGRKSWGELF
TRBV7-2	ASSLRQGASGYT
TRBV7-7	ASSFRAGGPNEQF
TRBV7-9	ASSGRTDKNIQY
TRBV19	ASDTGGGSYNEQF
TRBV29-1	SGRGGDYNEQF
TRBV5-6	ASSPDRGFNTEAF
TRBV5-1	ASSLGRGPYQPQH
TRBV6-5	ASSPGFNEQF
TRBV6-5	ATGGGISGHEQY
TRBV2	ASSEVIAVNNEQF
TRBV6-5	ATRDRGYGYT
TRBV5-1	ASSSNDGWNEKLF
TRBV7-9	ASSSFRGQETQY
TRBV30	AWSEDRVYDEQY
TRBV30	AWSVYQRGASYEQY
TRBV2	ASSALGGGETQY
TRBV15	ATSRGGGVQVNEQF
TRBV28	ATSGGGTEAF
TRBV4-1	ASSQIPGLLTDTQY
TRBV5-4	ASSSDRAPNEKLF
TRBV5-4	ASSRKNLAGEETQY
TRBV6-1	ASSLAGTYNEQF
TRBV14	ASSREDTYFGYT
TRBV7-9	ASTISGEADTQY
TRBV19	ASSIEVGRDYGYT
TRBV11-2	ASRTGTTYTEAF
TRBV28	ASSLRRVTEAF
TRBV6-5	ASSYGTGDTEAF
TRBV4-1	ASSQPIRGRSYNEQF
TRBV6-6	ASSYPGQGNTEAF
TRBV6-1	ASGRGRNSPLH